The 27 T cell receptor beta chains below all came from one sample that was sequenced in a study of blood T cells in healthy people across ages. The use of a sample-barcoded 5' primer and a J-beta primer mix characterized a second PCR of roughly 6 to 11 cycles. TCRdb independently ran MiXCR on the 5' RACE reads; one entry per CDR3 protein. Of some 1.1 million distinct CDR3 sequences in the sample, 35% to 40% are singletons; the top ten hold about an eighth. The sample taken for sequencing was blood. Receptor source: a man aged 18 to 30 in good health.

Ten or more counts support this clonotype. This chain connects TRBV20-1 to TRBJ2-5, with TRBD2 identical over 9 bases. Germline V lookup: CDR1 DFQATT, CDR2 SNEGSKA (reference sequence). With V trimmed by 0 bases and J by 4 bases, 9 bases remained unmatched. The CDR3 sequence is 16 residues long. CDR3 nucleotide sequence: TGCAGTGCTAGAGACGAACCGGGACTAGCTTTAGAGACCCAGTACTTC. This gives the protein CSARDEPGLALETQYF.

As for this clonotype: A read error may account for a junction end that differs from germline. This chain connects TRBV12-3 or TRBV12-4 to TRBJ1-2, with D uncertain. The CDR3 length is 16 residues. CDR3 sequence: CANSFRKRRQNYGYTF. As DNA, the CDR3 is TGTGCCAACAGTTTCCGTAAGCGTAGGCAGAACTATGGCTACACCTTC.

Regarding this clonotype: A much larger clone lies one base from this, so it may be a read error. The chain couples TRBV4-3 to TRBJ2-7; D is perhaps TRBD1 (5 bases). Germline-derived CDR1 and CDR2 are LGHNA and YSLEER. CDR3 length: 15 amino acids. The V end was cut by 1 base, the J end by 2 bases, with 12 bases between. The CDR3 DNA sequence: TGCGCCAGCAGCCAAGGTCGACAGCCACCCTACGAGCAGTACTTC. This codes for CASSQGRQPPYEQYF.

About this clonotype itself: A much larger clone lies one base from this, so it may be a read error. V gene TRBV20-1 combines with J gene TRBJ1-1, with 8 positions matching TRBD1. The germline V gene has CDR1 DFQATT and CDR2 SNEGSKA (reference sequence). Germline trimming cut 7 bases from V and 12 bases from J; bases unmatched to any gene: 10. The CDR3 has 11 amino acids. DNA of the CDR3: TGCAGTGGTACACAGGGGGTAGGAACTTTCTTT. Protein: CSGTQGVGTFF.

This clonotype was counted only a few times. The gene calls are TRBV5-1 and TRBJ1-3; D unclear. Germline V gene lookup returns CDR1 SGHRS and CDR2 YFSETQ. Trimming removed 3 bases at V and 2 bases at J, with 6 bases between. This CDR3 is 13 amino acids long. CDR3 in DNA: TGCGCCAGCAGCTCCTCGACTGGAAACACCATATATTTT. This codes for CASSSSTGNTIYF.

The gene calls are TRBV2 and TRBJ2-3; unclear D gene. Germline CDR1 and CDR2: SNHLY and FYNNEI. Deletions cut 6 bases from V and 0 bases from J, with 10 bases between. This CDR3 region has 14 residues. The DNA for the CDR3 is TGTGCCAGCAGAAGCCGGGCTAGCACAGATACGCAGTATTTT. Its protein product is CASRSRASTDTQYF.

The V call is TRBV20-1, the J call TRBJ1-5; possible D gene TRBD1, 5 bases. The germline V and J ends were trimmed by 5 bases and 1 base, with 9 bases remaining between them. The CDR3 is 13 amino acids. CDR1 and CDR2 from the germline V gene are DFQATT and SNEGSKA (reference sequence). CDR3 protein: CSAYRDSNQPQHF. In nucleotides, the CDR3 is TGCAGTGCTTACCGGGACAGCAATCAGCCCCAGCATTTT.

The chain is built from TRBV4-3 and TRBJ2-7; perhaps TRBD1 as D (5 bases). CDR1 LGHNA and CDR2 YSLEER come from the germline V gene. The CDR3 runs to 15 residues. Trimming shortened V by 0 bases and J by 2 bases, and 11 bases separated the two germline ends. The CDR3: CASSQDQQGPYEQYF. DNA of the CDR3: TGCGCCAGCAGCCAAGATCAGCAGGGTCCCTACGAGCAGTACTTC.

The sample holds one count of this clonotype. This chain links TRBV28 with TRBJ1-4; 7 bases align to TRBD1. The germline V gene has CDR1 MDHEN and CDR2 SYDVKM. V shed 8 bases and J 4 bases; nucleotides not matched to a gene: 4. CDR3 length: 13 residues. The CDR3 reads CASRDSNNEKLFF. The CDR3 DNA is TGTGCCAGCCGGGACAGCAATAATGAAAAACTGTTTTTT.

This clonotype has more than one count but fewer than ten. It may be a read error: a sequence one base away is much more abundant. This CDR3 is CASNPGTDYGYTF. The CDR3 bases are TGTGCCAGCAACCCCGGGACAGACTATGGCTACACCTTC. The chain recombines TRBV2 with TRBJ1-2; 7 bases map to TRBD1. Germline values: CDR1 SNHLY, CDR2 FYNNEI. The CDR3 totals 13 residues. J lost 3 bases, V lost 7 bases, and 5 bases had no gene match.

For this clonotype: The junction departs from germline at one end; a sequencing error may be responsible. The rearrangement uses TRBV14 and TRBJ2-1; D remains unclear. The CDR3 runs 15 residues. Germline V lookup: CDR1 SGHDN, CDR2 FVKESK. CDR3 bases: TGTGCCAGCAACCAAGCCGGACCCCTCTACAATGAGCAGTTCTTC. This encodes CASNQAGPLYNEQFF. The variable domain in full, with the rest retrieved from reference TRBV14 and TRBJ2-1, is EAGVTQFPSHSVIEKGQTVTLRCDPISGHDNLYWYRRVMGKEIKFLLHFVKESKQDESGMPNNRFLAERTGGTYSTLKVQPAELEDSGVYFCASNQAGPLYNEQFFGPGTRLTVL.

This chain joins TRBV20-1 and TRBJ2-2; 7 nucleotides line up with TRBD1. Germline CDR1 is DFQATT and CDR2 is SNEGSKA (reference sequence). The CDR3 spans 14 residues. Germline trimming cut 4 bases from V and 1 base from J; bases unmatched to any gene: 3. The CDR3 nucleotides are TGCAGTGCTAACAGACAGGGGAACACCGGGGAGCTGTTTTTT. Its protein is CSANRQGNTGELFF.

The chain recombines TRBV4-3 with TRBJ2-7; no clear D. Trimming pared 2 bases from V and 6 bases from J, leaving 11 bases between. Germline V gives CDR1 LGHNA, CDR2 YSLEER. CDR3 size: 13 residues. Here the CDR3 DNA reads TGCGCCAGCAGCCAACTCCTCGGGTCCGAGCAGTACTTC. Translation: CASSQLLGSEQYF.

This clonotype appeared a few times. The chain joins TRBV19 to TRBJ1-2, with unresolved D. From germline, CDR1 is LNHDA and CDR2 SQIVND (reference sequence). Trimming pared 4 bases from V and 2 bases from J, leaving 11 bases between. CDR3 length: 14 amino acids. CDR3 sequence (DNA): TGTGCCAGTAGTACGCTTGTCTTCAACTATGGCTACACCTTC. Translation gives CASSTLVFNYGYTF.

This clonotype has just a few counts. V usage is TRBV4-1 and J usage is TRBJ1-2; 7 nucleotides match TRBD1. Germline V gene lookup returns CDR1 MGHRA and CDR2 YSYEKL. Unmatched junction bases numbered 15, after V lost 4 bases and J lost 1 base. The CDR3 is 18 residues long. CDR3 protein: CASSRKFPTGEINYGYTF. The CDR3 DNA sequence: TGCGCCAGCAGCCGCAAATTTCCAACAGGGGAAATTAACTATGGCTACACCTTC.

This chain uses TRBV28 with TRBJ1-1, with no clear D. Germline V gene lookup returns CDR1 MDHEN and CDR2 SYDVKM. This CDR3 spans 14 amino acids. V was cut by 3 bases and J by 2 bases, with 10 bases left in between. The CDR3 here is CASSFHGGNTEAFF. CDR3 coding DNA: TGTGCCAGCAGTTTCCACGGAGGCAACACTGAAGCTTTCTTT.

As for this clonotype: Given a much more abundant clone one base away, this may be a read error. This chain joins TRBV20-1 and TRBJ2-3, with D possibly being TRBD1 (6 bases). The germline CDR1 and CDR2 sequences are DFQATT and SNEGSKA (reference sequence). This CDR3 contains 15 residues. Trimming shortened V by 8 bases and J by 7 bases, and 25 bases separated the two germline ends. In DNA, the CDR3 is TGCAGTACCCCACCGAGGGGCAGGGGAAAGAATACGCAGTATTTT. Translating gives CSTPPRGRGKNTQYF.

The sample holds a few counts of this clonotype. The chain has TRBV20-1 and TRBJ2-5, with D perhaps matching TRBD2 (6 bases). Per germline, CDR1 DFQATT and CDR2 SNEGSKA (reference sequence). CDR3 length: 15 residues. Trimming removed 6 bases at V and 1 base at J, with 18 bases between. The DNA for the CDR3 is TGCAGTGCCCCAAATATAATGGGGGGCCAAGAGACCCAGTACTTC. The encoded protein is CSAPNIMGGQETQYF.

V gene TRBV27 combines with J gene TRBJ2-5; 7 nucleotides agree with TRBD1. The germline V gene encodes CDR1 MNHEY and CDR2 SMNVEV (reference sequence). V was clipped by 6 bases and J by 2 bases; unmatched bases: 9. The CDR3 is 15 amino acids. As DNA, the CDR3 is TGTGCCAGCAGCAAATTAGACAGGGATCAAGAGACCCAGTACTTC. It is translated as CASSKLDRDQETQYF.

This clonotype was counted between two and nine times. The CDR3 region is CASSIVANSDIQYF. The DNA of the CDR3 is TGTGCCAGTAGTATAGTGGCGAATTCTGACATTCAGTACTTC. The chain uses TRBV19 and TRBJ2-4; D remains ambiguous. Germline V CDR1 and CDR2: LNHDA, SQIVND (reference sequence). The ends were cut back, 1 base at V and 8 bases at J, with 12 bases in the middle. The CDR3 has 14 residues.

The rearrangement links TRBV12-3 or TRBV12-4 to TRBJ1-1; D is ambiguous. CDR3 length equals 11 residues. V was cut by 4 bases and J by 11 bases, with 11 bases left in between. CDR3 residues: CASSSLGAAFF. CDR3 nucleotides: TGTGCCAGCAGTTCTCTGGGAGCGGCTTTCTTT.

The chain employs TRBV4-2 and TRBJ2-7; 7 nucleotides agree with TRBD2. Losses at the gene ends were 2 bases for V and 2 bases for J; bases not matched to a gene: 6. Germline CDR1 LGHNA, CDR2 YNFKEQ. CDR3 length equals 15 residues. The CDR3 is CASSQLSGDTYEQYF. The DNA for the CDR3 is TGTGCCAGCAGCCAACTCAGCGGGGATACCTACGAGCAGTACTTC.

Written as DNA, the CDR3 is TGTGCCAGCAGTACCCTTAGGACAGGATTCTCCTACGAGCAGTACTTC. This translates into CASSTLRTGFSYEQYF. The chain uses TRBV12-3 or TRBV12-4 and TRBJ2-7; 7 positions agree with TRBD1. V lost 5 bases, J lost 0 bases, and 10 bases stayed unmatched. The CDR3 consists of 16 residues.

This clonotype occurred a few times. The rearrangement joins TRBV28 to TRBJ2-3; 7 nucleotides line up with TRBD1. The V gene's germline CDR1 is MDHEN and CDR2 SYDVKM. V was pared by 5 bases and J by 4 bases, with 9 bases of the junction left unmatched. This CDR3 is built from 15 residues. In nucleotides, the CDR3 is TGTGCCAGCAGTCCCCCTCCAGGGGGTGCAGATACGCAGTATTTT. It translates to CASSPPPGGADTQYF.

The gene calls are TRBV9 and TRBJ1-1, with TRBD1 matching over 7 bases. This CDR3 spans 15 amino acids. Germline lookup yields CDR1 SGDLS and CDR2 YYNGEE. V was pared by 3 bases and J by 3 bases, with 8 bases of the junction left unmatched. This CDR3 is CASSGRQGTDTEAFF. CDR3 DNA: TGTGCCAGCAGCGGCCGACAGGGAACGGACACTGAAGCTTTCTTT.

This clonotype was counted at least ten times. The CDR3 is CSAPSGNTQYF. CDR3 DNA: TGCAGTGCTCCTTCGGGCAATACGCAGTATTTT. V is TRBV20-1 and J is TRBJ2-3, with D unresolved. The germline V and J ends were trimmed by 5 bases and 7 bases, with 10 bases remaining between them. This CDR3 has 11 amino acids. CDR1 DFQATT and CDR2 SNEGSKA come from the germline V gene (reference sequence).

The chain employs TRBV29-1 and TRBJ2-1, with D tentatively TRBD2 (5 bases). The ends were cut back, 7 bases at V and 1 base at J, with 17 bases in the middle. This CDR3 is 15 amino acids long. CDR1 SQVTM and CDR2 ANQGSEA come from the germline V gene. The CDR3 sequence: CSANAGAPSYNEQFF. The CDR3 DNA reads TGCAGCGCCAACGCGGGCGCCCCGTCCTACAATGAGCAGTTCTTC.